Described below is a single T cell receptor beta chain sequence and its context. The data are from a study of T cells after somatic rescue of genetic block. TCRdb's table, derived via immunoSEQ multiplex PCR, lists solely in-frame clones and lacks some. The table lists about 110,000 clones, about nine tenths of them singletons, with over 1.1% in the top ten. The CDR3 length is 14 residues. Germline V gene lookup returns CDR1 MNHEY and CDR2 SVGAGI. V was shortened by 5 bases and J by 0 bases, with 8 bases between the two germline ends. The sample comprised peripheral blood mononuclear cells (PBMCs). This TCR was recovered from a woman aged 18 to 35. The chain carries TRBV6-5 and TRBJ1-3, with D uncertain. This CDR3 reads CASSLGISGNTIYF. The CDR3 DNA sequence: TGTGCCAGCAGTCTGGGGATCTCTGGAAACACCATATATTTT.